The 11 T cell receptor beta chains presented below share a single source sample, sequenced in a study of blood T cell repertoires in COVID-19. Clones were sequenced by immunoSEQ multiplex PCR, and TCRdb holds only the in-frame ones, with some missing. The table shows roughly 300,000 clones, with approximately 91% occurring only once. Sequenced input: peripheral blood. The receptors here all came from a woman younger than 45 with COVID-19, enrolled during active disease.

The chain employs TRBV5-4 and TRBJ1-2; D possibly corresponds to TRBD1 (6 bases). CDR3 size: 15 residues. Deletions cut 0 bases from V and 3 bases from J, with 12 bases between. Germline CDR1 reads SGHNT; CDR2 reads YYREEE (reference sequence). The DNA of the CDR3 is TGTGCCAGCAGCTTGGCGGGGGGGCGTTACTATGGCTACACCTTC. Translated, it gives CASSLAGGRYYGYTF.

This clone was recorded once. CDR3 DNA sequence: TGTGCCAGCAGCCCCTCGGCGGGGAGCGCCTACGAGCAGTACTTC. It is translated as CASSPSAGSAYEQYF. The chain carries TRBV5-4 and TRBJ2-7, with D possibly being TRBD2 (6 bases). The CDR3 extends over 15 amino acids. The V end lost 4 bases, the J end lost 2 bases, and 16 bases lay between the germline ends. Germline CDR1 reads SGHNT; CDR2 reads YYREEE (reference sequence).

The V gene is TRBV19, the J gene TRBJ2-1, with a tentative D call TRBD1 (5 bases). The germline V and J ends were trimmed by 5 bases and 5 bases, with 13 bases remaining between them. Germline values: CDR1 LNHDA, CDR2 SQIVND (reference sequence). The CDR3 is 14 amino acids. The CDR3 loop reads CASSWGGYNNEQFF. CDR3 bases: TGTGCCAGTAGTTGGGGCGGATACAACAATGAGCAGTTCTTC.

A few counts support this clone. The J gene is TRBJ2-7, the V gene TRBV20-1; D is unclear. CDR1 DFQATT and CDR2 SNEGSKA come from the germline V gene (reference sequence). V was cut by 4 bases and J by 6 bases, with 10 bases left in between. This CDR3 is built from 11 residues. The CDR3 DNA sequence: TGCAGTGCTACCAGGTTGGGCGAGCAGTACTTC. This gives the protein CSATRLGEQYF.

The rearrangement joins TRBV5-1 to TRBJ2-3, with D possibly TRBD2 on 6 matching bases. Trimming removed 2 bases at V and 8 bases at J, with 18 bases between. The CDR3 contains 15 residues. Germline V gene sequence: CDR1 SGHRS, CDR2 YFSETQ. CDR3: CASSFGRREIGTQYF. The CDR3 DNA reads as TGCGCCAGCAGCTTCGGGAGACGGGAGATTGGTACGCAGTATTTT.

This chain uses TRBV2 with TRBJ2-3, with a weak D call TRBD1 (5 bases). Trimming pared 6 bases from V and 0 bases from J, leaving 13 bases between. Per germline, CDR1 SNHLY and CDR2 FYNNEI. The CDR3 covers 15 residues. The CDR3 region has the DNA TGTGCCAGCAGATTCCAGGGCCTAAGCACAGATACGCAGTATTTT. Residues: CASRFQGLSTDTQYF.

This clone was counted only a few times. The V call is TRBV3-1 (or the pseudogene TRBV3-2), the J call TRBJ1-1; D remains ambiguous. Trimming shortened V by 1 base and J by 3 bases, and 12 bases separated the two germline ends. This CDR3 is built from 15 residues. Germline V gene lookup returns CDR1 LGHDT and CDR2 YNNKEL (reference sequence). CDR3 sequence (DNA): TGTGCCAGCAGCCAAGTTTCAGGCGTTTACACTGAAGCTTTCTTT. It codes for CASSQVSGVYTEAFF.

The chain has TRBV7-9 and TRBJ2-7; 7 nucleotides agree with TRBD2. Germline loops: CDR1 SEHNR, CDR2 FQNEAQ (reference sequence). The CDR3 consists of 17 residues. The junction had 15 bases not matched to a gene; V was cut back by 5 bases and J by 2 bases. Here the CDR3 reads CASSPRPQKRGPYEQYF. The CDR3 coding sequence is TGTGCCAGCAGCCCAAGGCCCCAAAAGCGGGGTCCCTACGAGCAGTACTTC.

V usage is TRBV2 and J usage is TRBJ1-4; possible D gene TRBD1, 5 bases. The CDR3 spans 14 residues. CDR1 is SNHLY and CDR2 is FYNNEI in the germline V gene. The V end was cut by 4 bases, the J end by 8 bases, with 14 bases between. The chain's CDR3 is CASSVLAGPEKLFF. The CDR3 coding sequence is TGTGCCAGCAGTGTCCTCGCAGGGCCGGAAAAACTGTTTTTT. Full variable domain (rest looked up from reference TRBV2 and TRBJ1-4): EPEVTQTPSHQVTQMGQEVILRCVPISNHLYFYWYRQILGQKVEFLVSFYNNEISEKSEIFDDQFSVERPDGSNFTLKIRSTKLEDSAMYFCASSVLAGPEKLFFGSGTQLSVL.

V and J are TRBV6-5 and TRBJ2-1; TRBD1 matches at 7 bases. CDR1 is MNHEY, CDR2 SVGAGI, per germline. Losses at the gene ends were 2 bases for V and 6 bases for J; bases not matched to a gene: 7. The CDR3 has 15 residues. The chain's CDR3 is CASSYVQGSINEQFF. CDR3 DNA sequence: TGTGCCAGCAGTTACGTACAGGGGAGCATCAATGAGCAGTTCTTC.

The CDR3 DNA reads TGTGCCAGCAGCCGGGACTTCGGGACCTACAATGAGCAGTTCTTC. Residues: CASSRDFGTYNEQFF. The chain links TRBV3-1 (or the pseudogene TRBV3-2) to TRBJ2-1; D might be TRBD2 (6 bases). V lost 4 bases and J lost 2, with 12 bases in between. The CDR3 extends over 15 amino acids. Germline lookup yields CDR1 LGHDT and CDR2 YNNKEL (reference sequence).